The sample holds one count of the clone carrying this T cell receptor (beta chain). CDR3 length equals 15 residues. Germline CDR1 is SGDLS and CDR2 is YYNGEE. V lost 4 bases and J lost 3, with 16 bases in between. Sorted regulatory T cells were CD4-positive, CD25-high and CD127-low or negative. Measured with immunoSEQ multiplex PCR; TCRdb has only the in-frame clones, and not every one. The data hold about 21,000 clones, with over 90% observed a single time. This sample is drawn from a study of B cell selection in AIRE deficiency. The sequence derives from a human donor with AIRE deficiency. The J gene is TRBJ2-5, the V gene TRBV9; no clear D. The sequenced sample consisted of Tregs sorted from PBMCs. CDR3 loop: CASSPLGLLEETQYF. In DNA, the CDR3 is TGTGCCAGCAGCCCGCTTGGGTTACTGGAAGAGACCCAGTACTTC.